Many counts were recorded for the clone carrying this TCR beta chain. The target antigen is unknown. Time point given: longitudinal time-point 2. By 5'RACE with 10-nucleotide random UMIs, the cDNA was made. TCRdb fed the 5' RACE reads into MiXCR, producing one record per CDR3 protein. The sample carries 81,000 or so distinct CDR3 sequences, about 12% recorded once. The data originate from a study of neurological immune-mediated disorders. Study results and limitations: Across subjects, expanded clones had no CDR3 amino acid sequences in common, pointing to private repertoires in all groups.

Sequenced material: PBMCs. The clonotype was recovered from a female donor with HTLV-1-associated myelopathy (HAM/TSP).

This CDR3 is CASSFGTGAYEQYF. The CDR3 DNA follows: TGTGCCAGCAGTTTCGGGACAGGGGCCTACGAGCAGTACTTC. The genes are TRBV6-5 and TRBJ2-7; 10 bases align to TRBD1. Germline CDR1 is MNHEY and CDR2 is SVGAGI. The length of the CDR3 is 14 residues. Trimming removed 4 bases from V and 2 bases from J; junction bases left unmatched: 2.